This T cell receptor (beta chain) was observed in a study of blood T cells in healthy people across ages. Turning to the study itself: Through template switching, about one barcoded beta molecule was captured per two T cells, as measured in model experiments. Broader study findings: It was held that diversity estimates obtained from one million T cells represented underestimates. Observed TCR beta diversity per million T cells went down as age went up. This fall followed a roughly linear course with age.

This CDR3 region has 14 residues. As concerns this clonotype: Its antigen is not identified. An end of the junction differs from the germline gene, which may be a read error.

Next came a second PCR, run for about 7 to 12 cycles, which used a sample-barcoded 5' primer along with a J-beta primer mix. TCRdb ran MiXCR on the 5' RACE reads and lists one entry per CDR3 protein. Of fewer than 900,000 distinct CDR3 sequences listed, roughly 34% were seen once; the top ten hold over 10%. The chain joins TRBV12-3 or TRBV12-4 to TRBJ2-3, with a possible D match to TRBD1 (5 bases). This receptor was identified in a man aged 18 to 30 in good health. Sequences were obtained from blood. The chain's CDR3 is CASSFRQGTDMQYF. The CDR3, as DNA: TGTGCCAGCAGTTTCCGGCAGGGAACAGATATGCAGTATTTT.